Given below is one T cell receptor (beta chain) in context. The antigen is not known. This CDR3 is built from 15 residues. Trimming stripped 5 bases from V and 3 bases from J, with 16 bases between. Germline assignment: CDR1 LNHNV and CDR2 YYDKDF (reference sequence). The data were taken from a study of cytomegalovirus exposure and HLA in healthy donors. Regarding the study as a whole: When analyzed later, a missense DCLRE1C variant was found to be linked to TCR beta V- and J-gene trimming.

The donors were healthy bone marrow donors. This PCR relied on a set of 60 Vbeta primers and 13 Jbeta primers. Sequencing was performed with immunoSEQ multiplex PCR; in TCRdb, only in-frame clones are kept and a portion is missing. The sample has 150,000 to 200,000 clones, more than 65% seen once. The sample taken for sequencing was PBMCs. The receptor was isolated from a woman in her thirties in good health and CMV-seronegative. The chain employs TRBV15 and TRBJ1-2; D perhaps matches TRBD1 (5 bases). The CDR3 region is CATSSEMEQDYGYTF. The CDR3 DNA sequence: TGTGCCACCAGCTCAGAGATGGAACAGGACTATGGCTACACCTTC.